This TCR beta chain was recorded in a study of cytomegalovirus exposure and HLA in healthy donors. The method was immunoSEQ multiplex PCR; TCRdb's version includes in-frame clones alone and lacks a portion of them. The table includes roughly 62,000 clones, about 95% detected once. On this clone: Its antigen is still unknown.

Trimming shortened V by 6 bases and J by 6 bases, and 15 bases separated the two germline ends. This CDR3 has 14 residues. CDR1 LGHNA and CDR2 YSLEER come from the germline V gene. Study results and caveats: Cytomegalovirus status, reportedly, was diagnosed with high specificity and sensitivity by the classifier. Despite most TCR sequences being rare, some public TCRs occurred in many donors.

V gene TRBV4-3 combines with J gene TRBJ2-1; TRBD2 is a possible D gene (6 bases). This clonotype was sampled from a man between 18 and 29 years old in good health and CMV-seronegative. Sequenced sample: PBMCs. This CDR3 is CASSPWLGGNEQFF. CDR3 in DNA: TGCGCCAGCAGTCCGTGGCTGGGAGGCAATGAGCAGTTCTTC.